The T cell receptor (beta chain) under discussion was sequenced for a study of shared clonotypes between healthy human individuals. Terminally differentiated effector memory CD45RA+ cells were excluded from the naive CD8 cells, which were CD45RO-negative and positively selected for CCR7. The table came from immunoSEQ multiplex PCR; TCRdb's copy has only in-frame clones and leaves some out. The sample has millions of clones, under 95% seen once. Trimming took 5 bases from V and 5 from J; bases not matched to a gene: 3. This CDR3 has 12 amino acids. Germline V lookup: CDR1 GTSNPN, CDR2 SVGIG (reference sequence).

The sequencing input was naive CD8+ T cells from PBMCs. The chain recombines TRBV30 with TRBJ2-1, with TRBD2 identical over 7 bases. The source of this sequence is a man aged 18 to 29 in good health. Some clones in this sample may be carry-over from other donors' samples. The CDR3 sequence: CAWSLADNEQFF. In nucleotides, the CDR3 is TGTGCCTGGTCTCTAGCGGACAATGAGCAGTTCTTC.